What follows are 8 T cell receptor beta chains derived from one specimen sequenced in a study of T cells in localized non-small cell lung cancer. This table comes from immunoSEQ multiplex PCR, and its TCRdb copy is limited to in-frame clones, with some not included. The profile shows tens of thousands of clones, 80% to 90% of them singletons. The sequences come from peripheral blood, collected before any cancer treatment. These receptors came from a man aged 35-75 years with stage I squamous cell lung carcinoma.

The chain recombines TRBV27 with TRBJ2-2; 9 nucleotides line up with TRBD1. From germline, CDR1 is MNHEY and CDR2 SMNVEV (reference sequence). The CDR3 consists of 17 residues. The ends lost 6 bases at V and 6 bases at J; junction bases unmatched: 14. CDR3 residues: CASRTILRTGASGELFF. DNA for the CDR3: TGTGCCAGCAGGACAATACTCCGGACAGGGGCGTCCGGGGAGCTGTTTTTT.

This clone is categorized as medium-sized. V is TRBV11-3 and J is TRBJ2-7; D may be TRBD2 (7 bases). CDR1 is SGHNT, CDR2 YENEEA, per germline. Trimming stripped 5 bases from V and 2 bases from J, with 16 bases between. The CDR3 has 15 residues. CDR3 region: CASSRGAGIAYEQYF. CDR3 DNA: TGTGCCAGCAGCCGGGGGGCAGGGATCGCCTACGAGCAGTACTTC. Together with reference TRBV11-3 and TRBJ2-7, the CDR3 gives the full variable domain: EAGVVQSPRYKIIEKKQPVAFWCNPISGHNTLYWYLQNLGQGPELLIRYENEEAVDDSQLPKDRFSAERLKGVDSTLKIQPAELGDSAVYLCASSRGAGIAYEQYFGPGTRLTVT.

The V and J genes are TRBV5-6 and TRBJ2-5; D remains unclear. Trimming left V 1 base short and J 1 base short, with 5 bases between. The CDR3 is 13 amino acids. Per the germline V gene, CDR1 is SGHDT and CDR2 is YYEEEE. The CDR3 coding sequence is TGTGCCAGCAGCTTGATATCCCAAGAGACCCAGTACTTC. As protein: CASSLISQETQYF. The complete variable domain, with remaining parts taken from reference TRBV5-6 and TRBJ2-5, reads DAGVTQSPTHLIKTRGQQVTLRCSPKSGHDTVSWYQQALGQGPQFIFQYYEEEERQRGNFPDRFSGHQFPNYSSELNVNALLLGDSALYLCASSLISQETQYFGPGTRLLVL.

This sequence joins TRBV30 and TRBJ2-3, with 11 bases that match TRBD2. Germline V lookup: CDR1 GTSNPN, CDR2 SVGIG (reference sequence). J was trimmed by 6 bases and V by 7 bases; bases with no gene match: 12. The CDR3 covers 15 residues. The CDR3 sequence is CASSTSGKIGDTQYF. CDR3 bases: TGTGCCTCCTCGACTAGCGGGAAAATTGGGGATACGCAGTATTTT.

The V call is TRBV12-5, the J call TRBJ2-1; TRBD1 matches 8 bases. Germline V CDR1 and CDR2: LGHNT, FRNRAP. V was clipped by 1 base and J by 9 bases; unmatched bases: 17. This CDR3 has 18 amino acids. CDR3 in DNA: TGTGCTAGTGGTTTGGCTCGATCCAGACAGGGGCCTACAGGTGAGCAGTTCTTC. It codes for CASGLARSRQGPTGEQFF.

This chain links TRBV30 with TRBJ2-5; 8 positions match TRBD2. After removal of 8 bases from V and 2 bases from J, the junction contained 10 bases not matched to a gene. The CDR3 loop spans 14 amino acids. Germline CDR1 reads GTSNPN; CDR2 reads SVGIG (reference sequence). CDR3 DNA sequence: TGTGCCGTCTCGGTTAGCGGGGTACAAGAGACCCAGTACTTC. It encodes CAVSVSGVQETQYF. The full variable domain, in which reference TRBV30 and TRBJ2-5 provide the parts outside the CDR3, is SQTIHQWPATLVQPVGSPLSLECTVEGTSNPNLYWYRQAAGRGLQLLFYSVGIGQISSEVPQNLSASRPQDRQFILSSKKLLLSDSGFYLCAVSVSGVQETQYFGPGTRLLVL.

The chain couples TRBV5-4 to TRBJ1-5; D gene uncertain. The germline V gene has CDR1 SGHNT and CDR2 YYREEE (reference sequence). Trimming removed 4 bases from V and 3 bases from J, with 14 bases in between. This CDR3 is built from 15 residues. The CDR3 loop is CASSPVQRTNQPQHF. The CDR3 DNA sequence: TGTGCCAGCAGCCCGGTCCAGAGGACCAATCAGCCCCAGCATTTT.

The gene calls are TRBV5-8 and TRBJ2-2, with D hard to call. Germline V CDR1 and CDR2: SGHTS, YDEGEE. The CDR3 is 13 amino acids. Trimming left V 0 bases short and J 3 bases short, with 3 bases between. This chain's CDR3 is CASSLAYTGELFF. CDR3 bases: TGTGCCAGCAGCTTGGCGTACACCGGGGAGCTGTTTTTT.